These 24 T cell receptor beta chains were sequenced from one sample in a study of glioma-infiltrating T cells after dendritic cell vaccination. Data came from immunoSEQ multiplex PCR; TCRdb stores just in-frame clones and leaves some out. The data show 85,000 to 110,000 clones, 81% seen once. This specimen consisted of blood, obtained before dendritic cell vaccination. All receptors derive from a human donor with glioblastoma.

With regard to this clone: One end of the junction fails to match germline, which may point to a read error. This chain uses TRBV7-7 with TRBJ2-5, with D perhaps TRBD2 (7 bases). Germline V gene data show CDR1 as SSHAT and CDR2 as FNYEAQ (reference sequence). This CDR3 region has 15 residues. The CDR3, as DNA: TGTGCTAGCAGCTATTCTCGGGGGGCCCCGGAGACCCAGTACTTC. Its protein is CASSYSRGAPETQYF. Full variable domain (missing parts from reference TRBV7-7 and TRBJ2-5): GAGVSQSPRYKVTKRGQDVTLRCDPISSHATLYWYQQALGQGPEFLTYFNYEAQPDKSGLPSDRFSAERPEGSISTLTIQRTEQRDSAMYRCASSYSRGAPETQYFGPGTRLLVL.

The sample holds a few counts of this clone. This sequence joins TRBV5-1 and TRBJ2-2; 9 bases are a match to TRBD2. The germline V gene has CDR1 SGHRS and CDR2 YFSETQ. The J segment lost 0 bases and the V segment lost 4 bases, leaving 7 bases of the junction unmatched. This CDR3 comprises 17 residues. The CDR3 region has the DNA TGCGCCAGCAGCACAGATAGCGGGGGAGCGAACACCGGGGAGCTGTTTTTT. It encodes CASSTDSGGANTGELFF.

This clone has a handful of counts. V and J are TRBV7-6 and TRBJ2-5; tentative D call: TRBD2 (5 bases). From germline, CDR1 is SGHVS and CDR2 FNYEAQ. The CDR3 consists of 14 residues. Trimming stripped 5 bases from V and 5 bases from J, with 15 bases between. The CDR3 DNA reads TGTGCCAGCAGCCAACTCCGGGGTATGGAGACCCAGTACTTC. This gives the protein CASSQLRGMETQYF.

The genes are TRBV29-1 and TRBJ1-6; the match to TRBD1 covers 7 bases. V shed 4 bases and J 7 bases; nucleotides not matched to a gene: 4. The CDR3 consists of 13 residues. CDR1 and CDR2 from the germline V gene are SQVTM and ANQGSEA. The CDR3 reads CSVGDSQNSPLHF. CDR3 DNA: TGCAGCGTTGGGGACAGTCAAAATTCACCCCTCCACTTT.

The V gene is TRBV4-1, the J gene TRBJ2-2; 10 positions agree with TRBD2. CDR3 size: 16 residues. J was trimmed by 4 bases and V by 6 bases; bases with no gene match: 8. The germline CDR1 and CDR2 sequences are MGHRA and YSYEKL. This CDR3 reads CASRRISGGTTGELFF. The CDR3 DNA sequence: TGCGCCAGCAGACGAATTAGCGGGGGGACCACCGGGGAGCTGTTTTTT.

The rearrangement links TRBV15 to TRBJ2-7; perhaps TRBD1 as D (6 bases). CDR1 and CDR2 from the germline V gene are LNHNV and YYDKDF (reference sequence). Trimming removed 5 bases at V and 7 bases at J, with 18 bases between. The CDR3 loop spans 14 amino acids. CDR3 sequence: CATSGHRAAFEQYF. The CDR3 DNA reads TGTGCCACCAGCGGCCACAGGGCCGCTTTTGAGCAGTACTTC. Based on the CDR3 plus reference TRBV15 and TRBJ2-7, the full variable domain is DAMVIQNPRYQVTQFGKPVTLSCSQTLNHNVMYWYQQKSSQAPKLLFHYYDKDFNNEADTPDNFQSRRPNTSFCFLDIRSPGLGDTAMYLCATSGHRAAFEQYFGPGTRLTVT.

The gene calls are TRBV30 and TRBJ1-2; 9 positions agree with TRBD1. The CDR3 length is 14 residues. J gave up 4 bases and V 5 bases, and 8 bases lay outside the gene matches. Germline lookup yields CDR1 GTSNPN and CDR2 SVGIG (reference sequence). CDR3 sequence: CAWQAGQGVYGYTF. In DNA, the CDR3 is TGTGCCTGGCAAGCGGGACAGGGCGTCTATGGCTACACCTTC.

The rearrangement joins TRBV5-4 to TRBJ2-5; D unresolved. There are 16 residues in the CDR3. V dropped 0 bases and J dropped 0 bases, with 12 bases sitting between them. CDR1 is SGHNT, CDR2 YYREEE, per germline (reference sequence). CDR3 nucleotide sequence: TGTGCCAGCAGCTTGGAAAAACAGAGAGACCAAGAGACCCAGTACTTC. It is translated as CASSLEKQRDQETQYF. The entire variable domain, with the rest obtained from reference TRBV5-4 and TRBJ2-5, is as follows: ETGVTQSPTHLIKTRGQQVTLRCSSQSGHNTVSWYQQALGQGPQFIFQYYREEENGRGNFPPRFSGLQFPNYSSELNVNALELDDSALYLCASSLEKQRDQETQYFGPGTRLLVL.

This clone was detected a few times. V and J are TRBV7-3 and TRBJ1-1; D gene ambiguous. Trimming pared 6 bases from V and 0 bases from J, leaving 8 bases between. The CDR3 has 13 amino acids. CDR1 and CDR2 from the germline V gene are SGHTA and FQGTGA. The CDR3 reads CASRLNLNTEAFF. The CDR3 DNA reads TGTGCCAGCAGACTAAACTTGAACACTGAAGCTTTCTTT.

The chain carries TRBV6-5 and TRBJ1-5, with D unresolved. The length of the CDR3 is 14 residues. The V end lost 6 bases, the J end lost 3 bases, and 12 bases lay between the germline ends. The germline CDR1 and CDR2 sequences are MNHEY and SVGAGI. The CDR3, as DNA: TGTGCCAGCAGCTCACACAGATACAATCAGCCCCAGCATTTT. As protein: CASSSHRYNQPQHF.

The V gene is TRBV4-1, the J gene TRBJ1-1; no clear D. V was trimmed by 1 base and J by 8 bases, leaving 17 bases between them. The CDR3 extends over 15 amino acids. The V gene's germline CDR1 is MGHRA and CDR2 YSYEKL. This CDR3 reads CASSQGGGFGYEAFF. DNA for the CDR3: TGCGCCAGCAGCCAAGGAGGAGGATTTGGTTACGAAGCTTTCTTT.

The gene calls are TRBV9 and TRBJ2-5; 7 bases line up with TRBD1. V lost 0 bases and J lost 2; bases outside the gene matches: 1. CDR3 size: 14 residues. Germline CDR1 and CDR2: SGDLS and YYNGEE. The CDR3 protein is CASSVEGQQETQYF. The CDR3 coding sequence is TGTGCCAGCAGCGTAGAGGGACAGCAAGAGACCCAGTACTTC.

This clone was found once. One end of the junction varies from germline; a read error may be responsible. The CDR3 nucleotides read TGTGCTAGCAGCTCTACCTCGGGACAGGGGTTGAAGACCCAGTACTTC. Protein sequence: CASSSTSGQGLKTQYF. J is TRBJ2-5 and V is TRBV7-7, with 10 bases aligning to TRBD1. The CDR3 extends over 16 amino acids. The germline V gene has CDR1 SSHAT and CDR2 FNYEAQ (reference sequence).

The chain couples TRBV7-8 to TRBJ2-7, with a tentative D call TRBD2 (7 bases). There are 17 residues in the CDR3. The V gene's germline CDR1 is SGHVS and CDR2 FQNEAQ. Trimming took 3 bases from V and 4 from J, leaving 22 bases between them. The CDR3 sequence is CASSLVRGGRAGYEQYF. For the CDR3, the DNA is TGTGCCAGCAGCTTGGTTAGGGGGGGTAGAGCGGGTTACGAGCAGTACTTC.

The chain carries TRBV7-2 and TRBJ1-4; TRBD1 might be the D (6 bases). The V gene's germline CDR1 is SGHTA and CDR2 FQGNSA. CDR3 size: 16 residues. V shed 5 bases and J shed 6 bases, with 19 bases lying between them. The CDR3 loop reads CASSRDRGGGDEKLFF. The CDR3 bases are TGTGCCAGCAGCCGGGACCGGGGAGGGGGTGATGAAAAACTGTTTTTT.

The chain combines TRBV4-2 with TRBJ2-5, with TRBD2 matching 12 bases. The V and J ends lost 1 base and 2 bases, in that order; junction bases with no gene match: 5. Germline V gene data show CDR1 as LGHNA and CDR2 as YNFKEQ. CDR3 length equals 17 residues. CDR3 nucleotides: TGTGCCAGCAGCCAAGTCGGCACTAGCGGGGGGCAAGAGACCCAGTACTTC. Its translation: CASSQVGTSGGQETQYF.

This clone has just a few counts. The J gene is TRBJ2-7, the V gene TRBV11-3; 9 positions match TRBD1. Losses at the gene ends were 5 bases for V and 4 bases for J; bases not matched to a gene: 9. The CDR3 sequence is 15 residues long. Germline values: CDR1 SGHNT, CDR2 YENEEA. CDR3 region: CASSLWDRDGYEQYF. The CDR3 DNA is TGTGCCAGCAGCCTCTGGGACAGGGATGGTTACGAGCAGTACTTC.

CDR3 protein: CASSWGLAGGLNTGELFF. In DNA form, the CDR3 reads TGTGCCAGCAGTTGGGGACTAGCGGGGGGGCTAAACACCGGGGAGCTGTTTTTT. J is TRBJ2-2 and V is TRBV2; 16 bases align to TRBD2. Germline CDR1 is SNHLY and CDR2 is FYNNEI. The CDR3 has 18 residues. With 5 bases clipped from V and 2 bases from J, the junction kept 5 bases outside the gene matches.

The genes are TRBV2 and TRBJ1-2, with TRBD1 identical over 7 bases. The CDR3 extends over 12 amino acids. The ends lost 5 bases at V and 8 bases at J; junction bases unmatched: 5. Germline CDR1 SNHLY, CDR2 FYNNEI. In DNA, the CDR3 is TGTGCCAGCAGTTTAGACAGGGACGGCTACACCTTC. It encodes CASSLDRDGYTF.

The sample holds one count of this clone. CDR3 in DNA: TGTGCCAGCAGTTACTCTCCCGGGGGGGATTTCTACGAGCAGTACTTC. It codes for CASSYSPGGDFYEQYF. The rearrangement links TRBV6-5 to TRBJ2-7; 8 bases are shared with TRBD2. The CDR3 loop spans 16 amino acids. V dropped 0 bases and J dropped 3; count of bases not matched to a gene: 7. Looked up from germline, CDR1 is MNHEY and CDR2 is SVGAGI.

Only a few counts were recorded for this clone. The chain links TRBV7-8 to TRBJ2-7, with 12 bases identical to TRBD2. The length of the CDR3 is 16 residues. The germline gives CDR1 SGHVS, CDR2 FQNEAQ. V was clipped by 1 base and J by 5 bases; unmatched bases: 6. The CDR3 sequence is CASSLGTSGGFNEQYF. Here the CDR3 DNA reads TGTGCCAGCAGCTTAGGAACTAGCGGGGGGTTCAACGAGCAGTACTTC.

A note on this clone: This specimen includes other DNA sequences encoding the same CDR3. The chain joins TRBV20-1 to TRBJ2-3; tentative D call: TRBD2 (6 bases). Germline CDR1 DFQATT, CDR2 SNEGSKA (reference sequence). Deletions cut 8 bases from V and 3 bases from J, with 9 bases between. The CDR3 sequence is 11 residues long. CDR3 region: CSRLVTDTQYF. The CDR3 DNA reads as TGCAGTCGACTAGTGACAGATACGCAGTATTTT.

This chain links TRBV19 with TRBJ1-1, with D possibly being TRBD1 (6 bases). CDR1 is LNHDA and CDR2 is SQIVND in the germline V gene (reference sequence). The V and J ends lost 5 bases and 1 base respectively, with 11 bases between them. CDR3 length equals 14 residues. The CDR3 reads CASSRSGENTEAFF. The CDR3 nucleotides read TGTGCCAGTAGTCGGTCAGGGGAGAACACTGAAGCTTTCTTT.

The chain combines TRBV19 with TRBJ1-4; perhaps TRBD1 as D (6 bases). V was trimmed by 5 bases and J by 5 bases, leaving 12 bases between them. In germline, CDR1 is LNHDA, CDR2 SQIVND (reference sequence). The CDR3 is 14 residues long. The CDR3 protein is CASSSGVQNEKLFF. The DNA for the CDR3 is TGTGCCAGTAGTTCAGGGGTGCAGAATGAAAAACTGTTTTTT.